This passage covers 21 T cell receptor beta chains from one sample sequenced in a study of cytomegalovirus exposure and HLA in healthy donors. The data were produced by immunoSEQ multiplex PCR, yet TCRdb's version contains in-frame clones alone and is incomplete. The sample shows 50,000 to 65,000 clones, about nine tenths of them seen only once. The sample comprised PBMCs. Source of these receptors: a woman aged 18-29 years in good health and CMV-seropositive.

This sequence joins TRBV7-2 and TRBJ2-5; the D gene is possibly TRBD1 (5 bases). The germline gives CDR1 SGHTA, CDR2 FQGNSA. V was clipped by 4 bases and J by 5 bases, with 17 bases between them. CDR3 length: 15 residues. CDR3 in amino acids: CASSSRPARAETQYF. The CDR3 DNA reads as TGTGCCAGCAGCTCCCGTCCGGCCAGGGCGGAGACCCAGTACTTC.

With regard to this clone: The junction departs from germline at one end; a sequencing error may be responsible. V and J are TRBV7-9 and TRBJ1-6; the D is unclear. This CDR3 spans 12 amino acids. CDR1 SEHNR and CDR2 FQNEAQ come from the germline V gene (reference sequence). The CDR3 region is CASSLYYAYSTF. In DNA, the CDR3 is TGTGCCAGCAGCTTATATTACGCGTATTCAACTTTT.

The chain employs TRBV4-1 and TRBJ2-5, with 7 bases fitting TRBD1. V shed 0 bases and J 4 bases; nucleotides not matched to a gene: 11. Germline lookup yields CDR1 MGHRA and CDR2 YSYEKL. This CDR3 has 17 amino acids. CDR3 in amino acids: CASSQERTGALGETQYF. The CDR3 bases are TGCGCCAGCAGCCAAGAAAGGACAGGAGCCCTTGGAGAGACCCAGTACTTC.

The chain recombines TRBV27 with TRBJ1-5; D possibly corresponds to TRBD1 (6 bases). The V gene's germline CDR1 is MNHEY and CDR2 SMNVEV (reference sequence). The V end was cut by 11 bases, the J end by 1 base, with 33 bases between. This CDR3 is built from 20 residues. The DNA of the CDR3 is TGTGCCCGGCCCCGTCTAAGAAAGGACAGACTCGGAGGAAGCAATCAGCCCCAGCATTTT. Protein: CARPRLRKDRLGGSNQPQHF.

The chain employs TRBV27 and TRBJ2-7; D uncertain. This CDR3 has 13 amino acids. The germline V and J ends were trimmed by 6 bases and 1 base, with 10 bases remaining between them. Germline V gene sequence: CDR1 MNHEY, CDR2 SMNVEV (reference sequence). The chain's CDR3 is CASSSGSSYEQYF. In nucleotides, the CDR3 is TGTGCCAGCAGCTCCGGGTCTTCCTACGAGCAGTACTTC.

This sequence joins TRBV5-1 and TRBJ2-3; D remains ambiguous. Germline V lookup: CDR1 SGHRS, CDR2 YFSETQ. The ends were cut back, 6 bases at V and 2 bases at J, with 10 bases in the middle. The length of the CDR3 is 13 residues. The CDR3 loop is CASTTGYTDTQYF. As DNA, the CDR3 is TGCGCCAGCACGACGGGTTACACAGATACGCAGTATTTT.

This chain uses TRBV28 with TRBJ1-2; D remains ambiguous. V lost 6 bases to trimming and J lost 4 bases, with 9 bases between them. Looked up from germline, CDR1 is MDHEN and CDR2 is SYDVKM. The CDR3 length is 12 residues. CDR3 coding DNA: TGTGCCAGCAGGCGGCCGGCCTATGGCTACACCTTC. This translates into CASRRPAYGYTF.

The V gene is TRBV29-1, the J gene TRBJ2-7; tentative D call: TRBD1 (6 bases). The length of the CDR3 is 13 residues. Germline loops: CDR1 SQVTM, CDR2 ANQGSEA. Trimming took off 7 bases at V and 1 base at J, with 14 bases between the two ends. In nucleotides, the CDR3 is TGCAGCGGACGGGACACCTTATCCTACGAGCAGTACTTC. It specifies CSGRDTLSYEQYF.

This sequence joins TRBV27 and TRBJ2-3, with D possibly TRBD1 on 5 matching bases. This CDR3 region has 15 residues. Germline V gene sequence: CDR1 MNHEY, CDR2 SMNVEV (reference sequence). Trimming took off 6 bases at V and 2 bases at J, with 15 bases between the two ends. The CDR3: CASRATVSVTDTQYF. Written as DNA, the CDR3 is TGTGCCAGCAGGGCGACAGTTTCGGTCACAGATACGCAGTATTTT.

The CDR3 loop reads CASKPTGGVNQPQHF. The DNA of the CDR3 is TGCGCCAGCAAACCCACCGGGGGGGTAAATCAGCCCCAGCATTTT. V usage is TRBV5-1 and J usage is TRBJ1-5; tentative D call: TRBD1 (5 bases). Germline V CDR1 and CDR2: SGHRS, YFSETQ. Trimming removed 6 bases at V and 4 bases at J, with 17 bases between. The CDR3 spans 15 residues.

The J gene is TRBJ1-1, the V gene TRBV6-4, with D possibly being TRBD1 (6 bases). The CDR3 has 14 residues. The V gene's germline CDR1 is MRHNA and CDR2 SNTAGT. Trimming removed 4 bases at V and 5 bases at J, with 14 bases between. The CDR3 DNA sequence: TGTGCCAGCAGTGCTGACCCAGGGGCTACTGAAGCTTTCTTT. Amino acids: CASSADPGATEAFF.

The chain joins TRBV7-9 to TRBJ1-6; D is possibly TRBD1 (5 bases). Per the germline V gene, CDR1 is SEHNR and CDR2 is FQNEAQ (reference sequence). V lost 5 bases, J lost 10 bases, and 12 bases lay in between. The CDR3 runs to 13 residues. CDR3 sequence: CASSPIDSSPLHF. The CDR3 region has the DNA TGTGCCAGCAGCCCCATCGACAGCTCACCCCTCCACTTT.

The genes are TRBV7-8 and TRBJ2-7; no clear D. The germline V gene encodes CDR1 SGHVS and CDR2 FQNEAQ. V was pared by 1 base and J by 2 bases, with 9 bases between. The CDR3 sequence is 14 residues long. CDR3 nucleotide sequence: TGTGCCAGCAGCTTAGAGGAGAAGGCCTACGAGCAGTACTTC. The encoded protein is CASSLEEKAYEQYF.

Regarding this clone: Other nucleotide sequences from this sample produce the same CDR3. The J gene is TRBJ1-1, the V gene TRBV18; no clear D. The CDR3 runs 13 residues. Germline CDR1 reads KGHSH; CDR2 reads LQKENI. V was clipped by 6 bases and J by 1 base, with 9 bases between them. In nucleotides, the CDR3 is TGTGCCAGCTCGCAAAGCAAGAACACTGAAGCTTTCTTT. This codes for CASSQSKNTEAFF.

In nucleotides, the CDR3 is TGTGCCAGCAGTGAGTATGGGACTGTGAATGAAAAACTGTTTTTT. Its protein is CASSEYGTVNEKLFF. The chain recombines TRBV9 with TRBJ1-4; TRBD1 might be the D (5 bases). There are 15 residues in the CDR3. Trimming pared 5 bases from V and 5 bases from J, leaving 16 bases between. Germline V gene lookup returns CDR1 SGDLS and CDR2 YYNGEE.

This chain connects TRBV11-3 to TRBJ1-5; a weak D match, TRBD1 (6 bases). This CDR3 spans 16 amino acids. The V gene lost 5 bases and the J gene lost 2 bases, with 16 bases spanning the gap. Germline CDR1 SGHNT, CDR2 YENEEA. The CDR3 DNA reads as TGTGCCAGCAGCCACGACAGGATTTATGGCAATCAGCCCCAGCATTTT. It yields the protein CASSHDRIYGNQPQHF.

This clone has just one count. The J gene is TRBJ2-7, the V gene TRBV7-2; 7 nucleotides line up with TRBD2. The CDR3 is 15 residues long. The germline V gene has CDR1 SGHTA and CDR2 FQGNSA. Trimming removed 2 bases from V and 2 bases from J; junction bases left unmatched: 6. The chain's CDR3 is CASSLYRGVTYEQYF. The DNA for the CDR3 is TGTGCCAGCAGCTTATATCGGGGGGTTACCTACGAGCAGTACTTC.

This chain's CDR3 is CASSLAAVVTGELFF. DNA of the CDR3: TGTGCCAGCAGCTTGGCCGCGGTTGTTACCGGGGAGCTGTTTTTT. The chain employs TRBV7-6 and TRBJ2-2; D not resolved. The CDR3 is 15 amino acids. V was cut by 3 bases and J by 5 bases, with 13 bases left in between. Germline V CDR1 and CDR2: SGHVS, FNYEAQ.

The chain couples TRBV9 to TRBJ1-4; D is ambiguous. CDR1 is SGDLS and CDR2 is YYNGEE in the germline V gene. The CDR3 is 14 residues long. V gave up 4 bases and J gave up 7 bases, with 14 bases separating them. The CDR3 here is CASSSERGGEKLFF. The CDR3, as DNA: TGTGCCAGCAGCTCAGAACGGGGAGGTGAAAAACTGTTTTTT.

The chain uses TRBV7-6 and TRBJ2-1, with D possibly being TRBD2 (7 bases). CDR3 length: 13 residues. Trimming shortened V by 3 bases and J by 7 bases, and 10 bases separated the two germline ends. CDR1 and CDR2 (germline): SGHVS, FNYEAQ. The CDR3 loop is CASSLRGGNEQFF. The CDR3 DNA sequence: TGTGCCAGCAGCTTGAGGGGGGGGAATGAGCAGTTCTTC.

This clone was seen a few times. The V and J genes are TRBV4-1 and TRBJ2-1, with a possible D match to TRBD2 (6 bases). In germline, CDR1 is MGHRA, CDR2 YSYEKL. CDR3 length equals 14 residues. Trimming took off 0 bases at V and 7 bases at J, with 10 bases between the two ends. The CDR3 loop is CASSQEGRWNEQFF. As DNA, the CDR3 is TGCGCCAGCAGCCAAGAGGGGAGGTGGAATGAGCAGTTCTTC.